These 8 T cell receptor beta chains were all obtained from the same sample, sequenced in a study of neurological immune-mediated disorders. The sample's time point: longitudinal time-point 3. TCRdb re-analysed the 5' RACE reads in MiXCR, keeping a single row per CDR3 protein. The sample yields some 89,000 distinct CDR3 sequences, 4.3% seen once. Sequenced material: PBMCs. These receptor sequences come from a woman aged 60 to 75 with multiple sclerosis.

In this sample, this clonotype turned up many times. The chain carries TRBV29-1 and TRBJ2-7; D perhaps matches TRBD2 (5 bases). The germline V and J ends were trimmed by 2 bases and 3 bases, with 5 bases remaining between them. Germline loops: CDR1 SQVTM, CDR2 ANQGSEA. CDR3 size: 11 residues. The CDR3 DNA is TGCAGCGTTGAAAGCGGCTACGAGCAGTACTTC. This codes for CSVESGYEQYF.

J is TRBJ1-2 and V is TRBV3-1; D perhaps matches TRBD1 (5 bases). CDR3 length: 14 amino acids. V was pared by 1 base and J by 5 bases, with 11 bases between. The germline gives CDR1 LGHDT, CDR2 YNNKEL (reference sequence). The CDR3 DNA reads as TGTGCCAGCAGCCAAGGAGGAGGGGAGTATGGCTACACCTTC. Amino acid sequence: CASSQGGGEYGYTF.

This clonotype was seen at least ten times. The chain joins TRBV5-1 to TRBJ2-1; TRBD2 matches at 8 bases. V was clipped by 4 bases and J by 4 bases; unmatched bases: 4. Germline V gene lookup returns CDR1 SGHRS and CDR2 YFSETQ. This CDR3 spans 14 amino acids. CDR3 DNA sequence: TGCGCCAGCAGCGGAGCGGGGGCATACAATGAGCAGTTCTTC. Its protein is CASSGAGAYNEQFF.

At least ten counts were recorded for this clonotype. The chain has TRBV5-1 and TRBJ2-2; D is unclear. CDR3 size: 13 residues. Germline values: CDR1 SGHRS, CDR2 YFSETQ. Trimming stripped 4 bases from V and 7 bases from J, with 11 bases between. The CDR3 loop is CASSQRTHGELFF. CDR3 coding DNA: TGCGCCAGCAGCCAAAGAACCCACGGGGAGCTGTTTTTT.

This clonotype was counted at least ten times. This chain connects TRBV20-1 to TRBJ2-6, with D possibly TRBD2 on 6 matching bases. CDR3 length equals 14 residues. Trimming left V 5 bases short and J 1 base short, with 9 bases between. The germline CDR1 and CDR2 sequences are DFQATT and SNEGSKA (reference sequence). For the CDR3, the DNA is TGCAGTGCTTTGGGGGGATCTGGGGCCAACGTCCTGACTTTC. Amino acids: CSALGGSGANVLTF.

This clonotype was seen repeatedly, ten times or more. This chain uses TRBV3-1 with TRBJ1-6; no firm D call. CDR1 is LGHDT, CDR2 YNNKEL, per germline (reference sequence). The CDR3 runs to 16 residues. V dropped 1 base and J dropped 7 bases, with 14 bases sitting between them. CDR3 in amino acids: CASSQVRARANSPLHF. The CDR3, as DNA: TGTGCCAGCAGCCAAGTCCGGGCCCGGGCGAATTCACCCCTCCACTTT.

This clonotype was seen repeatedly, ten times or more. The chain couples TRBV20-1 to TRBJ2-5; 8 nucleotides agree with TRBD1. V gave up 5 bases and J gave up 1 base; unmatched junction bases: 3. The CDR3 spans 13 residues. The germline CDR1 and CDR2 sequences are DFQATT and SNEGSKA (reference sequence). CDR3: CSAGDRPQETQYF. The CDR3 nucleotides are TGCAGTGCTGGGGACAGGCCCCAAGAGACCCAGTACTTC.

This clonotype has ten or more counts. The chain recombines TRBV29-1 with TRBJ2-1; no definite D call. CDR3 length equals 10 residues. Germline V gene lookup returns CDR1 SQVTM and CDR2 ANQGSEA. V was pared by 3 bases and J by 12 bases, with 9 bases between. The CDR3: CSVDAAGQFF. The CDR3 coding sequence is TGCAGCGTTGACGCAGCCGGGCAGTTCTTC.